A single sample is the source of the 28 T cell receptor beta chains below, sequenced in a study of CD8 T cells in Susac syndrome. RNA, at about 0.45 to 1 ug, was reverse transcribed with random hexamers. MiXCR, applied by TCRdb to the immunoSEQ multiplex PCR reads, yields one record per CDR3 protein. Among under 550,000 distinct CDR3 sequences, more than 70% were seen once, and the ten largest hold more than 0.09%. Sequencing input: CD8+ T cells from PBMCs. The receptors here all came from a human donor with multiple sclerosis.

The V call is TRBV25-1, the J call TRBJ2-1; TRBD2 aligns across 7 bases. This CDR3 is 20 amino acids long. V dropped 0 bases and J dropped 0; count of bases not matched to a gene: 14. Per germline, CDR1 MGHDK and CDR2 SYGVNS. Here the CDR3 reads CASSEYSMGEGTISYNEQFF. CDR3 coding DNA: TGTGCCAGCAGTGAATATTCTATGGGGGAGGGGACTATCTCCTACAATGAGCAGTTCTTC.

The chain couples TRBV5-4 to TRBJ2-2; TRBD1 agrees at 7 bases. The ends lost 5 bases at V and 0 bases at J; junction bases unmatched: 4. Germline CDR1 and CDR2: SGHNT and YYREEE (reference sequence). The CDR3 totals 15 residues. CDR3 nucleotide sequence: TGTGCCAGCAGAGAGGGGGCCCCGAACACCGGGGAGCTGTTTTTT. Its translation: CASREGAPNTGELFF.

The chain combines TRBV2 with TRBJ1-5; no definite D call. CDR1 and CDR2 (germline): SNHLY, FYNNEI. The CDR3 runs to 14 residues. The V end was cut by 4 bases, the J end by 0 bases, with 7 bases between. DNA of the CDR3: TGTGCCAGCAGTGGACCCCTTAGCAATCAGCCCCAGCATTTT. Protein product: CASSGPLSNQPQHF.

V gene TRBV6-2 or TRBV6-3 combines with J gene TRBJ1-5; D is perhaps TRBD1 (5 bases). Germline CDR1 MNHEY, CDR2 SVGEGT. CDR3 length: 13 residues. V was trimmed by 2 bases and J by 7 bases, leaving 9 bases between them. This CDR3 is CASSYRGDQPQHF. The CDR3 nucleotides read TGTGCCAGCAGTTACAGGGGCGACCAGCCCCAGCATTTT.

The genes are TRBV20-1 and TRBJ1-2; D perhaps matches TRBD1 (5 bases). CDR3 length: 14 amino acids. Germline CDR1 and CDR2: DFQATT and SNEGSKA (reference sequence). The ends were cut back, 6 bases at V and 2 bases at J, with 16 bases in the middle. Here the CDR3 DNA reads TGCAGTGCCAGGGACCTTAAAATGAACTATGGCTACACCTTC. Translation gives CSARDLKMNYGYTF.

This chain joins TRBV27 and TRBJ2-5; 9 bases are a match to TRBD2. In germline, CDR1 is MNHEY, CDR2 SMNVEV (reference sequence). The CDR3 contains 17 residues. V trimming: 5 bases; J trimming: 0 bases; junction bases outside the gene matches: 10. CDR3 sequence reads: CASSPSASGMYQETQYF. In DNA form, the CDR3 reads TGTGCCAGCAGTCCCTCGGCTAGCGGGATGTACCAAGAGACCCAGTACTTC.

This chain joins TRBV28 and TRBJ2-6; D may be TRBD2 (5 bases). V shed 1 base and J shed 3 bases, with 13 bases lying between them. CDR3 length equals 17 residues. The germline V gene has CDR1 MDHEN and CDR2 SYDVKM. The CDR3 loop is CASSLYPIGDGANVLTF. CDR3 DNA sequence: TGTGCCAGCAGTTTATACCCGATCGGGGATGGGGCCAACGTCCTGACTTTC.

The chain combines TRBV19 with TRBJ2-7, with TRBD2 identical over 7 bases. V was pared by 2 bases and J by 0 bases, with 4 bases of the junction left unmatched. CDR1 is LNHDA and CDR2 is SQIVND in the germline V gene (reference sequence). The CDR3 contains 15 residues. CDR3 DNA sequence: TGTGCCAGTAGTATAAGTAGCGGGCTCTCCTACGAGCAGTACTTC. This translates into CASSISSGLSYEQYF.

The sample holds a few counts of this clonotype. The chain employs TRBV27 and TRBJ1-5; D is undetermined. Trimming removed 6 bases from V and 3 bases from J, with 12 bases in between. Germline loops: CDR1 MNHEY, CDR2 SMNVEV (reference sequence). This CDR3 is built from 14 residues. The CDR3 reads CASSPAGFNQPQHF. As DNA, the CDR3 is TGTGCCAGCAGCCCAGCGGGGTTCAATCAGCCCCAGCATTTT.

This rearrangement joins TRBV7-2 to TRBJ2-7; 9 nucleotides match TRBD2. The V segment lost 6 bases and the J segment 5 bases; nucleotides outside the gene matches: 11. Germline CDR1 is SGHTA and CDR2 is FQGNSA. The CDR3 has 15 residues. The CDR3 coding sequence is TGTGCCAGCAGTTTTCTAGCGGGGTCACAGGACGAGCAGTACTTC. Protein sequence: CASSFLAGSQDEQYF.

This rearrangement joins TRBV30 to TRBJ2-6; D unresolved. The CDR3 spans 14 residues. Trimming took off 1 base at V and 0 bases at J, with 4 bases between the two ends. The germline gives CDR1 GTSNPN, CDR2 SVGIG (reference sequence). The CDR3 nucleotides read TGTGCCTGGAGTGCGGCCTCTGGGGCCAACGTCCTGACTTTC. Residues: CAWSAASGANVLTF.

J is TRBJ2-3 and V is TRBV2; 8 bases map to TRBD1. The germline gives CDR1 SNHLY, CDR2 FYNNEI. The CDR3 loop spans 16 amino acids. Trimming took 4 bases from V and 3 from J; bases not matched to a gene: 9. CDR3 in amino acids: CASSGAQGGTTDTQYF. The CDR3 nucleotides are TGTGCCAGCAGTGGGGCACAGGGGGGCACGACAGATACGCAGTATTTT.

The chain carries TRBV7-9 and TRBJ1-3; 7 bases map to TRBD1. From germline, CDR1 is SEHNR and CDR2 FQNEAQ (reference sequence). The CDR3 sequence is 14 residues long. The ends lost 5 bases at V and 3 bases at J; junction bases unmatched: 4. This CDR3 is CASSPRDSGNTIYF. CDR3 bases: TGTGCCAGCAGCCCGCGGGACAGTGGAAACACCATATATTTT.

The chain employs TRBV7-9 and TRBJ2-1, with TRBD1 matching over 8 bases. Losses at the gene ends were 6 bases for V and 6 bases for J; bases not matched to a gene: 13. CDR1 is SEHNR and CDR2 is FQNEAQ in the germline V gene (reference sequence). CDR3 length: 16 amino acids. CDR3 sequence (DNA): TGTGCCAGCAGACCAGACAGGGGTTGGGGCATCAATGAGCAGTTCTTC. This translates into CASRPDRGWGINEQFF.

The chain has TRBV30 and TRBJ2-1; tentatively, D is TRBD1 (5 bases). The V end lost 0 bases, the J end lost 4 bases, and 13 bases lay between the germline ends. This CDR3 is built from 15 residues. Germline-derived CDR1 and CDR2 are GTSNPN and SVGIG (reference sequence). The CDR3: CAWSVGAHRYNEQFF. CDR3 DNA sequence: TGTGCCTGGAGTGTAGGGGCACACAGATACAATGAGCAGTTCTTC.

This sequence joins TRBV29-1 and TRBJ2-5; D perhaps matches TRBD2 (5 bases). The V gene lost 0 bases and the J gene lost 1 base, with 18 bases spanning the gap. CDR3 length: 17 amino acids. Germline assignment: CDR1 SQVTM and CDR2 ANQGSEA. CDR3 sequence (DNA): TGCAGCGTTGAAGATCCGGTCACGGGGTCCTCCCAAGAGACCCAGTACTTC. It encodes CSVEDPVTGSSQETQYF.

Written as DNA, the CDR3 is TGTGCCAGCAGCTTAGCGCGGGGAGGGAGCACTGAAGCTTTCTTT. It yields the protein CASSLARGGSTEAFF. The chain combines TRBV7-9 with TRBJ1-1; D gene unclear. V was cut by 0 bases and J by 4 bases, with 12 bases left in between. Looked up from germline, CDR1 is SEHNR and CDR2 is FQNEAQ (reference sequence). This CDR3 region has 15 residues.

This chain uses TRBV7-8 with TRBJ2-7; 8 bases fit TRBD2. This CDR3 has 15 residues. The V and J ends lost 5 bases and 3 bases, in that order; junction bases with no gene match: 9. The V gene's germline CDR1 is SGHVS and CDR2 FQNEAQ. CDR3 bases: TGTGCCAGCAGCGAGGTAGCGGGGCGCCTCTACGAGCAGTACTTC. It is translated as CASSEVAGRLYEQYF.

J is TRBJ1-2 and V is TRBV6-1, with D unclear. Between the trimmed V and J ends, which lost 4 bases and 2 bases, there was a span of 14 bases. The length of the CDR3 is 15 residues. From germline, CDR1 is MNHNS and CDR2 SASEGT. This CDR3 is CASSAWAGSNYGYTF. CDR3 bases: TGTGCCAGCAGTGCATGGGCCGGGTCCAACTATGGCTACACCTTC.

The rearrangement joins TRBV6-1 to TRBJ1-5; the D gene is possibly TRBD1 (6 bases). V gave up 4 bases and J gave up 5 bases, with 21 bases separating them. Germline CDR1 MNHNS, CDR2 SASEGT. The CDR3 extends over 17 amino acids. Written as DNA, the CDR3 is TGTGCCAGCAGTGTTCCATGGGCAGGGGAGGTGGATCAGCCCCAGCATTTT. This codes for CASSVPWAGEVDQPQHF.

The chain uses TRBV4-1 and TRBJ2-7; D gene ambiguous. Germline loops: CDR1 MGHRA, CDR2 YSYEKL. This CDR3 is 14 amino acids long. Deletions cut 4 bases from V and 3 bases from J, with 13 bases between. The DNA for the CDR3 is TGCGCCAGCAGCCCCCTCTTCGGGTTCTACGAGCAGTACTTC. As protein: CASSPLFGFYEQYF.

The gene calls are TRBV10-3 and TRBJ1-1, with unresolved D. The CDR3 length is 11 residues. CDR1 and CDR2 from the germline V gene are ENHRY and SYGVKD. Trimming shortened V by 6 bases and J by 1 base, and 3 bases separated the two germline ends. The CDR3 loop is CAISANTEAFF. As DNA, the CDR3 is TGTGCCATCAGCGCGAACACTGAAGCTTTCTTT.

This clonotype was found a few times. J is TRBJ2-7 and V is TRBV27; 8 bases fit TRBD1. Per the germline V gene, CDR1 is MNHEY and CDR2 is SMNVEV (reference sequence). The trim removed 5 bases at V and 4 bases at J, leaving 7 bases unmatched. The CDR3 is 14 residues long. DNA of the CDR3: TGTGCCAGCAGTCCGGGACAGGCCCTGTACGAGCAGTACTTC. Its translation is CASSPGQALYEQYF.

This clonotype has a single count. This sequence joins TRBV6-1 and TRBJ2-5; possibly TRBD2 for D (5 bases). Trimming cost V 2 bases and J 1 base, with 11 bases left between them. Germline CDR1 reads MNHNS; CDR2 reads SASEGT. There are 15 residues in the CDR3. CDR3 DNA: TGTGCCAGCAGTGAATTAACGGGGATCCAAGAGACCCAGTACTTC. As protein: CASSELTGIQETQYF.

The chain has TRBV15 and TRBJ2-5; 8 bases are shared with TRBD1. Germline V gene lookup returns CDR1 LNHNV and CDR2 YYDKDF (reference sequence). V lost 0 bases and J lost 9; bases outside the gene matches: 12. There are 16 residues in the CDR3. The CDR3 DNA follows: TGTGCCACCAGCAGAGAAAGGGACAGGCAGTGGAGGGCCCAGTACTTC. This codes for CATSRERDRQWRAQYF.

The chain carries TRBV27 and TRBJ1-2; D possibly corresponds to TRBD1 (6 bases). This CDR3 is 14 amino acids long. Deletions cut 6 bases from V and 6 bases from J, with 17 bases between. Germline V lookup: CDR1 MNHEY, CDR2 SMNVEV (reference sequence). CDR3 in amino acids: CASSPGEFMDGYTF. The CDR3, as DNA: TGTGCCAGCAGCCCAGGGGAGTTCATGGATGGCTACACCTTC.

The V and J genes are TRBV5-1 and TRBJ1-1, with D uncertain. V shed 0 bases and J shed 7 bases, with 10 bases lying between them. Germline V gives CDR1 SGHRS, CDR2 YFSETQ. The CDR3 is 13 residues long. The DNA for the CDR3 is TGCGCCAGCAGCTTGGAGCTGGTCAGTGAAGCTTTCTTT. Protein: CASSLELVSEAFF.

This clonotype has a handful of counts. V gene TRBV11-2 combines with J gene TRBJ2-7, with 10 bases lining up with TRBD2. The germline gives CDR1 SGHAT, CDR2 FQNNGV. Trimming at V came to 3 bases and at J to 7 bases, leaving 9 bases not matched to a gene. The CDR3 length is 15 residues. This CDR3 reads CASSFRAGGPREQYF. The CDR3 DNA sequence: TGTGCCAGCAGCTTTCGAGCGGGAGGGCCGAGGGAGCAGTACTTC.